This TCR beta chain was observed in a study of blood T cell repertoires in COVID-19. Germline V CDR1 and CDR2: PRHDT, FYEKMQ (reference sequence). The CDR3 runs to 19 residues. With 5 bases clipped from V and 1 base from J, the junction kept 7 bases outside the gene matches. As handled by the study authors: Amplification from reference gene primers served as the basis for estimated nucleated cell counts. The table came from immunoSEQ multiplex PCR; TCRdb's copy has only in-frame clones and leaves some out. V, J and clone size reflect that table, while D and trimming were determined from the DNA. Of roughly 86,000 clones in the sample, roughly 84% were seen once. This clone was detected only a few times.

This sequence was found in a woman of 80 years or more with COVID-19, enrolled during active disease. Sequencing used peripheral blood. This chain connects TRBV13 to TRBJ2-2; 16 bases are a match to TRBD2. The CDR3 sequence is CASSPGLAGGPRNTGELFF. For the CDR3, the DNA is TGTGCCAGCAGCCCGGGACTAGCGGGAGGGCCTAGGAACACCGGGGAGCTGTTTTTT.